The next 19 T cell receptor beta chains were all read from a single sample in a study of T-cell memory formation after mild COVID-19. A single record per CDR3 protein comes from TCRdb applying MiXCR to the 5' RACE reads. Among approximately 300,000 distinct CDR3 sequences listed, approximately 15% were seen once. Input material: PBMCs or a T cell subset sorted from them (not recorded which). These receptors originate from a man between 18 and 35 years old who had mild COVID-19 (a few samples of this study predate the infection). Cell type and time point are not known.

This clonotype occurred a few times. The V gene is TRBV7-2, the J gene TRBJ2-1; TRBD1 matches at 11 bases. Germline V gene sequence: CDR1 SGHTA, CDR2 FQGNSA. This CDR3 is 15 amino acids long. CDR3 region: CASRRDRGIGNEQFF. CDR3 in DNA: TGTGCTTCTCGCCGGGACAGGGGGATTGGAAATGAGCAGTTCTTC.

The chain employs TRBV2 and TRBJ2-3; 9 nucleotides line up with TRBD1. Germline CDR1 SNHLY, CDR2 FYNNEI. The V segment lost 5 bases and the J segment 4 bases; nucleotides outside the gene matches: 7. The CDR3 has 15 residues. As DNA, the CDR3 is TGTGCCAGCAGTCTACAGGGGGCGCAGGCAGATACGCAGTATTTT. Its translation is CASSLQGAQADTQYF.

CDR3 region: CASSLGGTMSEKLFF. CDR3 nucleotide sequence: TGTGCCAGCAGTTTAGGTGGGACAATGAGTGAAAAACTGTTTTTT. This chain joins TRBV12-3 or TRBV12-4 and TRBJ1-4; TRBD1 is a possible D gene (6 bases). CDR3 length: 15 residues. V shed 1 base and J shed 7 bases, with 13 bases lying between them.

The gene calls are TRBV12-3 or TRBV12-4 and TRBJ2-7; tentatively, D is TRBD2 (5 bases). Trimming stripped 0 bases from V and 5 bases from J, with 14 bases between. The CDR3 runs to 15 residues. CDR3 DNA: TGTGCCAGCAGTTTAGCGCTAGCCTCTTCGAACGAGCAGTACTTC. Its translation: CASSLALASSNEQYF.

The chain recombines TRBV6-1 with TRBJ2-5; D possibly corresponds to TRBD1 (5 bases). With 6 bases removed from V and 6 bases from J, the gap between germline ends came to 17 bases. Germline V gene sequence: CDR1 MNHNS, CDR2 SASEGT. The CDR3 spans 14 residues. The CDR3 DNA is TGTGCCAGCAGCCCTGGCGTGGGGCCAAAGACCCAGTACTTC. Its protein is CASSPGVGPKTQYF.

This clonotype has more than one count but fewer than ten. J is TRBJ2-3 and V is TRBV4-3; 8 bases line up with TRBD2. V shed 3 bases, J shed 3 bases, and the junction held 5 bases outside the gene matches. The CDR3 is 15 amino acids. Germline V CDR1 and CDR2: LGHNA, YSLEER. The CDR3 nucleotides read TGCGCCAGCAGCCAGGGACTAGTCGGGACAGATACGCAGTATTTT. Its translation is CASSQGLVGTDTQYF.

The table lists this clonotype with many counts. This chain uses TRBV12-3 or TRBV12-4 with TRBJ2-5; TRBD2 matches 8 bases. V shed 6 bases and J 7 bases; nucleotides not matched to a gene: 10. The length of the CDR3 is 14 residues. CDR3 amino acids: CASSGLAHLGTQYF. The CDR3 coding sequence is TGTGCCAGCAGCGGACTAGCCCATCTTGGGACCCAGTACTTC.

The chain joins TRBV7-2 to TRBJ1-2, with D possibly matching TRBD1 (5 bases). Trimming shortened V by 5 bases and J by 4 bases, and 17 bases separated the two germline ends. The CDR3 has 15 residues. CDR1 SGHTA and CDR2 FQGNSA come from the germline V gene. The CDR3 reads CASSPGYLAPYGYTF. CDR3 bases: TGTGCCAGCAGCCCAGGGTACCTAGCTCCCTATGGCTACACCTTC.

This clonotype was observed many times. The V and J genes are TRBV7-3 and TRBJ2-7; no reliable D call. CDR3 length equals 13 residues. From germline, CDR1 is SGHTA and CDR2 FQGTGA. V was cut by 2 bases and J by 1 base, with 6 bases left in between. CDR3 residues: CASSLGVSYEQYF. For the CDR3, the DNA is TGTGCCAGCAGCTTAGGGGTTTCCTACGAGCAGTACTTC.

This chain uses TRBV12-3 or TRBV12-4 with TRBJ1-1, with 10 bases aligning to TRBD1. The V and J ends lost 6 bases and 3 bases, in that order; junction bases with no gene match: 7. The CDR3 length is 15 residues. CDR3 region: CASSYTGTGDTEAFF. DNA for the CDR3: TGTGCCAGCAGCTATACCGGGACAGGGGACACTGAAGCTTTCTTT.

In this sample, this clonotype turned up many times. The chain couples TRBV4-2 to TRBJ2-7, with a possible D match to TRBD1 (5 bases). V was cut by 1 base and J by 2 bases, with 9 bases left in between. CDR1 and CDR2 (germline): LGHNA, YNFKEQ. The CDR3 consists of 14 residues. The CDR3 reads CASSQAGQTYEQYF. The CDR3 nucleotides are TGTGCCAGCAGCCAAGCAGGACAAACCTACGAGCAGTACTTC.

The V gene is TRBV7-8, the J gene TRBJ1-6; D gene ambiguous. V was clipped by 2 bases and J by 5 bases, with 7 bases between them. The length of the CDR3 is 14 residues. CDR1 and CDR2 from the germline V gene are SGHVS and FQNEAQ. The CDR3 protein is CASSLFLDNSPLHF. The CDR3 region has the DNA TGTGCCAGCAGCTTATTTCTAGATAATTCACCCCTCCACTTT.

V usage is TRBV5-1 and J usage is TRBJ2-1; 13 positions match TRBD2. The CDR3 consists of 19 residues. The V segment lost 5 bases and the J segment 3 bases; nucleotides outside the gene matches: 14. Germline V CDR1 and CDR2: SGHRS, YFSETQ. The CDR3 DNA reads TGCGCCAGCAGTTCCGCAGGACTAGCGGGGGAAAACTTCTACAATGAGCAGTTCTTC. Amino acids: CASSSAGLAGENFYNEQFF. Full variable domain (outside the CDR3, taken from reference TRBV5-1 and TRBJ2-1): KAGVTQTPRYLIKTRGQQVTLSCSPISGHRSVSWYQQTPGQGLQFLFEYFSETQRNKGNFPGRFSGRQFSNSRSEMNVSTLELGDSALYLCASSSAGLAGENFYNEQFFGPGTRLTVL.

The chain uses TRBV2 and TRBJ1-5, with D perhaps TRBD1 (5 bases). The V end was cut by 2 bases, the J end by 7 bases, with 12 bases between. Germline V gives CDR1 SNHLY, CDR2 FYNNEI. The CDR3 loop spans 14 amino acids. The CDR3 reads CASSEPGAGQPQHF. The CDR3 nucleotides read TGTGCCAGCAGTGAACCGGGCGCAGGGCAGCCCCAGCATTTT.

This clonotype was found a few times. This chain uses TRBV5-5 with TRBJ2-3; TRBD1 might be the D (5 bases). The germline CDR1 and CDR2 sequences are SGHKS and YYEKEE (reference sequence). The V end lost 1 base, the J end lost 2 bases, and 17 bases lay between the germline ends. This CDR3 has 17 amino acids. The chain's CDR3 is CASSLSLRAEYTDTQYF. DNA of the CDR3: TGTGCCAGCAGCTTGTCTCTCAGGGCAGAGTACACAGATACGCAGTATTTT. Full variable domain (missing parts from reference TRBV5-5 and TRBJ2-3): DAGVTQSPTHLIKTRGQQVTLRCSPISGHKSVSWYQQVLGQGPQFIFQYYEKEERGRGNFPDRFSARQFPNYSSELNVNALLLGDSALYLCASSLSLRAEYTDTQYFGPGTRLTVL.

The genes are TRBV5-1 and TRBJ1-1; D not certain. V lost 4 bases and J 11 bases, leaving 33 bases between the germline ends. Germline values: CDR1 SGHRS, CDR2 YFSETQ. The CDR3 spans 18 residues. This CDR3 is CASSADPLSGYGFIWAFF. CDR3 nucleotides: TGCGCCAGCAGCGCCGACCCTCTCTCCGGTTATGGTTTTATATGGGCTTTCTTT.

Only a few counts were recorded for this clonotype. The V gene is TRBV6-5, the J gene TRBJ2-2, with D possibly TRBD1 on 6 matching bases. Deletions cut 0 bases from V and 4 bases from J, with 9 bases between. The CDR3 loop spans 15 amino acids. Germline CDR1 MNHEY, CDR2 SVGAGI. Here the CDR3 DNA reads TGTGCCAGCAGTTACTCACAGGGTGTCACCGGGGAGCTGTTTTTT. Protein product: CASSYSQGVTGELFF.

This clonotype was observed a handful of times. The junction and the germline gene differ at one end; a read error may be behind it. The gene calls are TRBV3-1 and TRBJ2-1; TRBD1 is a possible D gene (6 bases). This CDR3 is built from 14 residues. Germline V gives CDR1 LGHDT, CDR2 YNNKEL (reference sequence). CDR3 in amino acids: CASTQGGVYNEQFF. CDR3 coding DNA: TGTGCCAGCACCCAAGGGGGAGTCTACAATGAGCAGTTCTTC.

The chain joins TRBV6-2 or TRBV6-3 to TRBJ2-7; perhaps TRBD1 as D (5 bases). CDR1 is MNHEY, CDR2 SVGEGT, per germline. The CDR3 extends over 14 amino acids. V lost 2 bases to trimming and J lost 0 bases, with 8 bases between them. This CDR3 is CASSYLDSSYEQYF. The DNA of the CDR3 is TGTGCCAGCAGTTACCTTGACAGCTCCTACGAGCAGTACTTC.